Listed below are T cell receptor beta chains from one sample, sequenced in a study of T cells in Graves' hyperthyroidism and ophthalmopathy. Each CDR3 protein gets one entry after TCRdb re-called the multiplex PCR reads with MiXCR. The repertoire holds hundreds of thousands of distinct CDR3 sequences, 15% to 20% seen once, with around 50% in the top ten. Sequences were obtained from blood. The source of these receptors is a man aged 40-49 years with Graves' ophthalmopathy. The CDR3 runs from the conserved cysteine through the conserved F or W. The D gene is left open where the match is weak. Clone size is stated in some rows and not others, as once, few, many or a class when expanded.

TRBD2 TRBJ2-7 TRBV20-1 few TGCAGTGCTAGCCTGACTAGCGGGAGGGATTACGAGCAGTACTTC CSASLTSGRDYEQYF
TRBD2 TRBJ2-1 TRBV6-8 . TGTGCCACCGAGCGGGGGCCGTACAATGAGCAGTTCTTC CATERGPYNEQFF
. TRBJ1-2 TRBV6-5 . TGTGCCAGCAGTTACCAGTCGAGAGACTATGGCTACACCTTC CASSYQSRDYGYTF
. TRBJ1-2 TRBV28 few TGTGCCAGCAGTTTACCGGGCCCCAGAGACTATGGCTACACCTTC CASSLPGPRDYGYTF
TRBD1 TRBJ1-1 TRBV27 . TGTGCCAGCAGTTTACAGGGGGGAAGGGGAGCTTTCTTT CASSLQGGRGAFF
TRBD1 TRBJ2-1 TRBV12-3/TRBV12-4 many TGTGCCAGCAGTTATTCCGGGACAGGGATGAACAATGAGCAGTTCTTC CASSYSGTGMNNEQFF
TRBD2 TRBJ2-3 TRBV5-1 many TGCGCCAGCAGCTTGCGAGGGGTAGCGGGAGGGCCTAGCACAGATACGCAGTATTTT CASSLRGVAGGPSTDTQYF
TRBD1 TRBJ1-2 TRBV27 . TGTGCCAGCAGCCGAGCAGGGGGTACCTATGGCTACACCTTC CASSRAGGTYGYTF
. TRBJ1-5 TRBV20-1 few TGCAGTGCTAGGGATGGTGCTCAGCCCCAGCATTTT CSARDGAQPQHF
. TRBJ1-6 TRBV20-1 few TGCAGTGCTAGAGCTACCGCTGGGAATTCACCCCTCCACTTT CSARATAGNSPLHF
. TRBJ2-3 TRBV10-3 few TGTGCCATCGGCTCCCTAAACACAGATACGCAGTATTTT CAIGSLNTDTQYF
TRBD2 TRBJ2-3 TRBV28 few TGTGCCAGCAGTTCCCGCCTAGGACTAGCCTCCCCCACAGATACGCAGTATTTT CASSSRLGLASPTDTQYF
. TRBJ2-3 TRBV5-6 many TGTGCCAGCAGCTTGGTACAAGGCTTATACGCTCTGCAGTATTTT CASSLVQGLYALQYF
. TRBJ2-7 TRBV10-1 many TGCGCCAGCAGTGGATCAACTCCTGAGGAGCAGTACTTC CASSGSTPEEQYF
TRBD1 TRBJ1-4 TRBV7-8 . TGTGCCAGCAGCACAGACAGGGGGCATGGAAAACTGTTTTTT CASSTDRGHGKLFF
TRBD2 TRBJ2-2 TRBV20-1 many TGCAGTGGGCGGGGGGAGCGGGCCGGGGAGCTGTTTTTT CSGRGERAGELFF
. TRBJ2-5 TRBV2 few TGTGCCAGCAGTGGGAGCCTTCAAGGGACCCAGTACTTC CASSGSLQGTQYF
. TRBJ1-5 TRBV12-3/TRBV12-4 . TGTGCCAGCAGTTTAGGAGGTCCGGGGCCCCAGCATTTT CASSLGGPGPQHF
. TRBJ2-1 TRBV3-1 few TGTGCCAGCAGCCAAGATTATAGAGGGGCTCCCACTGAGCAGTTCTTC CASSQDYRGAPTEQFF
. TRBJ1-1 TRBV18 many TGTGCCAGCTCACCTTTGACCCCCGGATCTGCTGAAGCTTTCTTT CASSPLTPGSAEAFF
TRBD2 TRBJ2-3 TRBV28 once TGTGCCAGCAGCCCGGGACTAAAGGCTTCGCAGTATTTT CASSPGLKASQYF
. TRBJ2-1 TRBV28 many TGTGCCAGCAGTTTATCGGTGCCCTTCTCCTACAATGAGCAGTTCTTC CASSLSVPFSYNEQFF
. TRBJ2-7 TRBV28 many TGTGCCAGCATCCGGGCAGGCCTCCACTACGAGCAGTACTTC CASIRAGLHYEQYF
. TRBJ1-5 TRBV29-1 . TGCAGCGCCGGAGCCGGGGGAGGACAGCCCCAGCATTTT CSAGAGGGQPQHF
. TRBJ1-1 TRBV7-9 few TGTGCCAGCAGCCACGGTGGGAACAGGATGAACACTGAAGCTTTCTTT CASSHGGNRMNTEAFF
TRBD1 TRBJ2-3 TRBV11-2 many TGTGCCAGCAGCCAACTATCCGGGACAGGGAGGCAAGATACGCAGTATTTT CASSQLSGTGRQDTQYF
. TRBJ2-1 TRBV9 . TGTGCCAGCAGCGTAGTTGGCAGGGTTAAAAACAATGAGCAGTTCTTC CASSVVGRVKNNEQFF
. TRBJ2-2 TRBV28 many TGTGCCAGCAGTTTGGGCAGGGAGGACACCGGGGAGCTGTTTTTT CASSLGREDTGELFF
. TRBJ2-4 TRBV20-1 few TGCAGTGCTAGAGTGACAGGACAGAGTCTAGCCAAAAACATTCAGTACTTC CSARVTGQSLAKNIQYF
. TRBJ2-2 TRBV12-5 once TGTGCTAGTGTTTCGGGGGAGACCGGGGAGCTGTTTTTT CASVSGETGELFF
. TRBJ1-1 TRBV7-6 . TGTGCCAGCAGCTTGCGTGGCATAAAGAACACTGAAGCTTTCTTT CASSLRGIKNTEAFF
. TRBJ1-5 TRBV12-3/TRBV12-4 . TGTGCCAGCAGTTTTCACGGGGGGTCTCAGCCCCAGCATTTT CASSFHGGSQPQHF
TRBD2 TRBJ2-3 TRBV4-1 . TGCGCCAGCAGCCAAGATCCCCCCGCGACTAGCGCCATTGGCCCCACAGATACGCAGTATTTT CASSQDPPATSAIGPTDTQYF
TRBD1 TRBJ1-1 TRBV2 many TGTGCCAGCAGAAGACAGGGACTCGAAGCTTTCTTT CASRRQGLEAFF
. TRBJ2-2 TRBV12-3/TRBV12-4 few TGTGCCAGCACCCCGTCTGGGGGCACCGGGGAGCTGTTTTTT CASTPSGGTGELFF
. TRBJ1-1 TRBV7-9 many TGTGCCAGCAGCCAACCTGGGGGGCGAAGGAACACTGAAGCTTTCTTT CASSQPGGRRNTEAFF
. TRBJ2-1 TRBV7-6 many TGTGCCAGCAGCTTAGATTCGCCGGACTACCGTAACAATGAGCAGTTCTTC CASSLDSPDYRNNEQFF
. TRBJ1-2 TRBV30 many TGTGCCCTGGAATCTACCCGCTCTGGCTACACCTTC CALESTRSGYTF
TRBD1 TRBJ1-1 TRBV29-1 many TGCAGCGTTCGGGACAGGACGAACACTGAAGCTTTCTTT CSVRDRTNTEAFF
. TRBJ2-3 TRBV4-3 . TGCGCCACCAGCAGCCCAACCGGGGATACGCAGTATTTT CATSSPTGDTQYF
. TRBJ1-1 TRBV19 . TGTGCCAGTAGTGTCCTTGGTCTAACTGAAGCTTTCTTT CASSVLGLTEAFF
. TRBJ1-1 TRBV4-1 . TGCGCCAGCAGTCCTGGAGGGGACATTGAAGCTTTCTTT CASSPGGDIEAFF